This record looks at one TCR beta chain sequence and its context. It lacks a known antigen. The input lacks base qualities; no much larger clone sits a single base away. The source of the sample is a study of technical replicates of blood from several donors (dated by TCRdb to 2016 to 2017). The library was generated by the immunoSEQ multiplex PCR assay. TCRdb's version of the immuneACCESS table is confined to in-frame rearrangements and falls short of the full clone set. An unresolved V gene accounts for under half of the shortfall where checked; the remainder is of unknown origin. In this sample the table shows about 62,000 clones, around 87% of which occur a single time. Clones ranked in the top ten supply roughly 5% of the sample. This sequence was found in a human donor in good health. Some clones in this sample may be carry-over from other donors' samples. The sequenced sample was PBMCs.

The DNA sequence is given as TGTGCCAGCTCACAATACGGGAGGGCCGGGAACATTCAGTACTTC. Its protein product is CASSQYGRAGNIQYF. The chain was built from TRBV18 and TRBJ2-4; TRBD2 matches 8 bases in the middle. Looking up the germline V gene yields CDR1 KGHSH and CDR2 LQKENI. V ends up 4 bases short and J 7 bases short, with an unmatched junction base count of 9. Spanning cysteine to phenylalanine, the CDR3 consists of 15 amino acids. Kept here is only the CDR3 DNA, which spans 45 bases and is read in frame from base 1.